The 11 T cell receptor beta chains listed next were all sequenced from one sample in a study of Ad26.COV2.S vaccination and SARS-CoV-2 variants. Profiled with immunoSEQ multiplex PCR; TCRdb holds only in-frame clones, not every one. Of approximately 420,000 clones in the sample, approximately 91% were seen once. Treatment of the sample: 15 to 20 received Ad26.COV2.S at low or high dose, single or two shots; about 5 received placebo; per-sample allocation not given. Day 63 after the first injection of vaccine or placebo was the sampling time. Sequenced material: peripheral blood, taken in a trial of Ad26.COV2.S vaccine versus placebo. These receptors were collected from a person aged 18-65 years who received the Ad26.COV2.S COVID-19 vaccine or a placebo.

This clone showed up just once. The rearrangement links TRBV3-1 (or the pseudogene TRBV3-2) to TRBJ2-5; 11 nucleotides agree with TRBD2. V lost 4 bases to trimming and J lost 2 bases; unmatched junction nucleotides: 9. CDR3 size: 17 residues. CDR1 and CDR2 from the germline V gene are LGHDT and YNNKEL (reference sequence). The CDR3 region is CASSRRTSGGYQETQYF. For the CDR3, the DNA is TGTGCCAGCAGCCGGCGAACTAGCGGGGGTTATCAAGAGACCCAGTACTTC.

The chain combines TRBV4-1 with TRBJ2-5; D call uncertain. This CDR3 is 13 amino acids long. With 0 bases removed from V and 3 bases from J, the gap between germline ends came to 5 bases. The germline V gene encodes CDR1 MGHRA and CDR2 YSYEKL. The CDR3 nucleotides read TGCGCCAGCAGCCAAGATCGGGAAGAGACCCAGTACTTC. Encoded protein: CASSQDREETQYF.

The CDR3 loop reads CASSRGGGKQETQYF. For the CDR3, the DNA is TGTGCCAGCAGCCGGGGCGGGGGTAAACAAGAGACCCAGTACTTC. The V and J genes are TRBV7-9 and TRBJ2-5; 7 positions match TRBD2. Germline assignment: CDR1 SEHNR and CDR2 FQNEAQ (reference sequence). The V segment lost 5 bases and the J segment 2 bases; nucleotides outside the gene matches: 8. CDR3 length equals 15 residues.

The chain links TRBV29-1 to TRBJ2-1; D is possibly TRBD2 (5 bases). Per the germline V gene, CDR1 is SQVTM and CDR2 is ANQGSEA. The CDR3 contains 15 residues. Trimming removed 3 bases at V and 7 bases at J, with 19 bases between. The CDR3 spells CSVDSEEISTNEQFF. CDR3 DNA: TGCAGCGTTGATAGCGAGGAAATCTCTACAAATGAGCAGTTCTTC.

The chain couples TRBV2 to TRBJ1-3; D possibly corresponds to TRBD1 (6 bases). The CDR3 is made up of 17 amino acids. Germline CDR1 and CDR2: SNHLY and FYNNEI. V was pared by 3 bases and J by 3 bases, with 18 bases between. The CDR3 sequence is CASSEDWGQGSGNTIYF. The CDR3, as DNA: TGTGCCAGCAGTGAGGACTGGGGGCAGGGGAGTGGAAACACCATATATTTT. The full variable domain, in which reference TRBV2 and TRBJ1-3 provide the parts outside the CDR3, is EPEVTQTPSHQVTQMGQEVILRCVPISNHLYFYWYRQILGQKVEFLVSFYNNEISEKSEIFDDQFSVERPDGSNFTLKIRSTKLEDSAMYFCASSEDWGQGSGNTIYFGEGSWLTVV.

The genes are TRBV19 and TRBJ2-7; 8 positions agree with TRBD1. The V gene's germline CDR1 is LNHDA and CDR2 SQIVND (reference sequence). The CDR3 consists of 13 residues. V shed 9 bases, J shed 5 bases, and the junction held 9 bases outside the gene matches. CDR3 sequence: CASGQGYRNEQYF. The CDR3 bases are TGTGCCAGCGGACAGGGCTATAGGAACGAGCAGTACTTC.

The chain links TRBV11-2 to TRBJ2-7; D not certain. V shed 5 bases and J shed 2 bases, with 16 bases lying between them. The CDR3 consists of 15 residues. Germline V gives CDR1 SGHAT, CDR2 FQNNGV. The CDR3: CASSLKASFTYEQYF. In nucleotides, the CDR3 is TGTGCCAGCAGCCTAAAAGCCAGCTTTACCTACGAGCAGTACTTC.

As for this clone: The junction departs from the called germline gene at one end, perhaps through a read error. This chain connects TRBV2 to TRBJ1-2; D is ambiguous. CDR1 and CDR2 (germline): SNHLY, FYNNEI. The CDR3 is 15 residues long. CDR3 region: CASNEEVEHSYGYTF. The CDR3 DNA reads TGTGCCAGCAATGAAGAGGTCGAGCATTCCTATGGCTACACCTTC.

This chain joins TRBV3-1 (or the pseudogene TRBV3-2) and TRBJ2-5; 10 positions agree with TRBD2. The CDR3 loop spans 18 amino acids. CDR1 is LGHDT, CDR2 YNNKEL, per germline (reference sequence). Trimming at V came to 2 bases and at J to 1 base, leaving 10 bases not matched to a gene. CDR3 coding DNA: TGTGCCAGCAGCCAAATTGGGACTAGCGCCAAACGCCAAGAGACCCAGTACTTC. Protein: CASSQIGTSAKRQETQYF.

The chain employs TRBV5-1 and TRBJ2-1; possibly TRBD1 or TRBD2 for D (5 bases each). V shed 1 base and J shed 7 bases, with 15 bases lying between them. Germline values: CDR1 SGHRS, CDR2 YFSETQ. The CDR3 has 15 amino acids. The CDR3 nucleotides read TGCGCCAGCAGCTTGTACCAGGGACCCGGGAATGAGCAGTTCTTC. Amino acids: CASSLYQGPGNEQFF. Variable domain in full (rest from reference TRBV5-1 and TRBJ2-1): KAGVTQTPRYLIKTRGQQVTLSCSPISGHRSVSWYQQTPGQGLQFLFEYFSETQRNKGNFPGRFSGRQFSNSRSEMNVSTLELGDSALYLCASSLYQGPGNEQFFGPGTRLTVL.

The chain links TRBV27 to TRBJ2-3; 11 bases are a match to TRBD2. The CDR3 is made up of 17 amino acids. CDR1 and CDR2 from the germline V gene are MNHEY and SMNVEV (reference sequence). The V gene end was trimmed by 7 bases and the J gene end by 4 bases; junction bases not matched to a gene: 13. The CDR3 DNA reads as TGTGCCAGCACCCCCGAGCGTGTGGGACTAGCGGCAGATACGCAGTATTTT. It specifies CASTPERVGLAADTQYF.